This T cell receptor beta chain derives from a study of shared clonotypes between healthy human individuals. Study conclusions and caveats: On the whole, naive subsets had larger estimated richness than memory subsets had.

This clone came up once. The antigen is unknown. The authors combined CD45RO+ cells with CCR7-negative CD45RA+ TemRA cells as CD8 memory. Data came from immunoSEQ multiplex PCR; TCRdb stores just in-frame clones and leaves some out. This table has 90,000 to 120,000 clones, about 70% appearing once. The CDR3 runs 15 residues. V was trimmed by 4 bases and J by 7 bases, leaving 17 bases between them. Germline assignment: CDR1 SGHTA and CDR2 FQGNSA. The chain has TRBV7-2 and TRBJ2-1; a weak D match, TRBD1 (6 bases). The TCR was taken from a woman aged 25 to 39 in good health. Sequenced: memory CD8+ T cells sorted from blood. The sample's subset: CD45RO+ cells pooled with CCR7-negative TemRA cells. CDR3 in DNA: TGTGCCAGCAGCTCTCTCAGGGGTTTATGGAATGAGCAGTTCTTC. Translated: CASSSLRGLWNEQFF.